Presented here are 11 T cell receptor beta chains from one specimen sequenced in a study of blood T cell repertoires in COVID-19. The method was immunoSEQ multiplex PCR; TCRdb's version includes in-frame clones alone and lacks a portion of them. The sample carries 160,000 or so clones, more than 65% recorded once. The specimen sequenced was peripheral blood. The receptors were sampled from a woman older than 75 with acute or convalescent COVID-19.

The rearrangement uses TRBV5-1 and TRBJ1-4; D is possibly TRBD1 (6 bases). The V and J ends lost 3 bases and 3 bases respectively, with 15 bases between them. CDR3 size: 16 residues. Germline values: CDR1 SGHRS, CDR2 YFSETQ. CDR3 nucleotide sequence: TGCGCCAGCAGCTCCAACGGGGGGCTTGCTAATGAAAAACTGTTTTTT. This codes for CASSSNGGLANEKLFF.

The gene calls are TRBV18 and TRBJ2-5; a possible D gene is TRBD1 (5 bases). Germline assignment: CDR1 KGHSH and CDR2 LQKENI. The ends were cut back, 3 bases at V and 5 bases at J, with 13 bases in the middle. The CDR3 is 14 amino acids. Here the CDR3 reads CASSPARVGETQYF. For the CDR3, the DNA is TGTGCCAGCTCACCGGCCAGGGTAGGGGAGACCCAGTACTTC.

This clone was observed once. The V and J genes are TRBV14 and TRBJ2-7, with 9 bases aligning to TRBD1. This CDR3 region has 15 residues. The trim removed 0 bases at V and 5 bases at J, leaving 5 bases unmatched. Germline CDR1 is SGHDN and CDR2 is FVKESK. The CDR3 loop is CASSQDLGQGNEQYF. For the CDR3, the DNA is TGTGCCAGCAGCCAAGATCTAGGACAGGGGAACGAGCAGTACTTC.

The rearrangement uses TRBV28 and TRBJ1-3; D uncertain. V shed 6 bases and J shed 0 bases, with 6 bases lying between them. The CDR3 totals 13 residues. The germline CDR1 and CDR2 sequences are MDHEN and SYDVKM. The CDR3 nucleotides are TGTGCCAGCAGGTACGGCTCTGGAAACACCATATATTTT. Translated, it gives CASRYGSGNTIYF.

The chain uses TRBV11-2 and TRBJ1-6, with 7 nucleotides matching TRBD1. V shed 1 base and J 8 bases; nucleotides not matched to a gene: 8. In germline, CDR1 is SGHAT, CDR2 FQNNGV. The CDR3 sequence is 16 residues long. CDR3 in DNA: TGTGCCAGCAGCTTAGTTGTGGCAGGGGGAGATTCACCCCTCCACTTT. Its translation is CASSLVVAGGDSPLHF. Combining the CDR3 with reference TRBV11-2 and TRBJ1-6 gives the whole variable domain EAGVAQSPRYKIIEKRQSVAFWCNPISGHATLYWYQQILGQGPKLLIQFQNNGVVDDSQLPKDRFSAERLKGVDSTLKIQPAKLEDSAVYLCASSLVVAGGDSPLHFGNGTRLTVT.

To note about this clone: The germline gene is not matched at one end of the junction; a read error may be the cause. The chain combines TRBV2 with TRBJ2-7; 8 nucleotides line up with TRBD2. The CDR3 sequence is 13 residues long. Germline-derived CDR1 and CDR2 are SNHLY and FYNNEI. CDR3 loop: CASSRGGSFEQYF. The CDR3 DNA follows: TGTGCCAGCAGCCGGGGGGGGTCCTTCGAGCAGTACTTC.

The gene calls are TRBV6-2 or TRBV6-3 and TRBJ1-1, with 9 bases matching TRBD1. The ends lost 0 bases at V and 8 bases at J; junction bases unmatched: 1. The CDR3 runs to 13 residues. Per germline, CDR1 MNHEY and CDR2 SVGEGT. The CDR3 bases are TGTGCCAGCAGTTACTCGGGGACAGGGGAAGCTTTCTTT. Its translation: CASSYSGTGEAFF.

V and J are TRBV29-1 and TRBJ2-7; no clear D gene. With 5 bases removed from V and 7 bases from J, the gap between germline ends came to 21 bases. The CDR3 runs to 14 residues. Germline CDR1 is SQVTM and CDR2 is ANQGSEA. DNA for the CDR3: TGCAGCGTTCTAAACCCAGACCGACTTGGGGAGCAGTACTTC. This translates into CSVLNPDRLGEQYF.

The chain combines TRBV5-1 with TRBJ1-2; D possibly corresponds to TRBD1 (6 bases). CDR3 size: 16 residues. V gave up 1 base and J gave up 0 bases, with 13 bases separating them. Germline CDR1 is SGHRS and CDR2 is YFSETQ. CDR3 sequence reads: CASSLYPGGANYGYTF. The DNA for the CDR3 is TGCGCCAGCAGCTTGTACCCTGGGGGCGCTAACTATGGCTACACCTTC.

The V and J genes are TRBV14 and TRBJ2-7; TRBD2 agrees at 10 bases. Unmatched junction bases numbered 2, after V lost 2 bases and J lost 4 bases. The CDR3 has 14 amino acids. Germline CDR1 reads SGHDN; CDR2 reads FVKESK. The CDR3 DNA is TGTGCCAGCAGCCAAACTAGCGGGACTTACGAGCAGTACTTC. Its translation is CASSQTSGTYEQYF.

Of note for this clone: This specimen includes other DNA sequences encoding the same CDR3. J is TRBJ2-7 and V is TRBV7-9; D gene unclear. Trimming stripped 1 base from V and 0 bases from J, with 7 bases between. Germline CDR1 SEHNR, CDR2 FQNEAQ (reference sequence). CDR3 length: 14 residues. CDR3 sequence reads: CASSLDYNSYEQYF. The DNA of the CDR3 is TGTGCCAGCAGCTTAGATTACAACTCCTACGAGCAGTACTTC.